Listed below are T cell receptor beta chains from one sample, sequenced in a study of T-cell memory formation after mild COVID-19. TCRdb processed the 5' RACE reads anew with MiXCR; each CDR3 protein has one entry. The data contain fewer than 50,000 distinct CDR3 sequences, 9% to 15% of them seen just once; the ten biggest clones take up almost 25%. Sequencing used PBMCs or a T cell subset sorted from them (not recorded which). The receptors derive from a man younger than 35 who had mild COVID-19 (a few samples of this study predate the infection). Cell type and time point are not known. The CDR3 runs from the conserved cysteine through the conserved F or W. The D gene is left open where the match is weak. The size of a clone is reported for some rows only, either as once, few or many, or as a class for expanded clones.

CDR3 protein: CASSLAVRGLIDTQYF
CDR3 DNA: TGTGCCAGCAGCTTAGCGGTCAGGGGGTTAATAGATACGCAGTATTTT
J gene: TRBJ2-3
D gene: TRBD1
clone size: .
V gene: TRBV7-6

CDR3 protein: CASSQREANYGYTF
CDR3 DNA: TGCGCCAGCAGCCAGCGAGAAGCTAACTATGGCTACACCTTC
J gene: TRBJ1-2
D gene: .
clone size: few
V gene: TRBV5-1

CDR3 protein: CASSLAPGPNSPLHF
CDR3 DNA: TGTGCCAGCAGCTTAGCCCCAGGCCCGAATTCACCCCTCCACTTT
J gene: TRBJ1-6
D gene: .
clone size: .
V gene: TRBV7-2

CDR3 protein: CASRLLAGGNEQFF
CDR3 DNA: TGTGCCAGTAGGCTTTTAGCGGGGGGCAATGAGCAGTTCTTC
J gene: TRBJ2-1
D gene: TRBD2
clone size: .
V gene: TRBV19

CDR3 protein: CASSPGQGPYEQYF
CDR3 DNA: TGTGCCAGCAGCCCGGGACAGGGGCCCTACGAGCAGTACTTC
J gene: TRBJ2-7
D gene: TRBD1
clone size: many
V gene: TRBV7-6

CDR3 protein: CASSSTGWGGATDTQYF
CDR3 DNA: TGCGCCAGCAGCTCGACCGGCTGGGGGGGGGCCACAGATACGCAGTATTTT
J gene: TRBJ2-3
D gene: .
clone size: many
V gene: TRBV5-1

CDR3 protein: CASSLTELYGYTF
CDR3 DNA: TGTGCCAGCAGCTTAACGGAGCTCTATGGCTACACCTTC
J gene: TRBJ1-2
D gene: .
clone size: .
V gene: TRBV7-9

CDR3 protein: CASSLVRGKDLGTEAFF
CDR3 DNA: TGTGCCAGCAGCTTAGTGCGAGGAAAGGATTTGGGCACTGAAGCTTTCTTT
J gene: TRBJ1-1
D gene: .
clone size: few
V gene: TRBV7-8

CDR3 protein: CASSIGTSGGETQYF
CDR3 DNA: TGTGCCAGCAGCATCGGGACTAGCGGGGGAGAGACCCAGTACTTC
J gene: TRBJ2-5
D gene: TRBD2
clone size: .
V gene: TRBV9

CDR3 protein: CASSLMKRGSTDTQYF
CDR3 DNA: TGTGCCAGCAGCTTAATGAAGCGGGGGAGCACAGATACGCAGTATTTT
J gene: TRBJ2-3
D gene: TRBD2
clone size: .
V gene: TRBV7-8

CDR3 protein: CASSPGVVYYGYTF
CDR3 DNA: TGCGCCAGCAGCCCAGGGGTGGTTTACTATGGCTACACCTTC
J gene: TRBJ1-2
D gene: .
clone size: .
V gene: TRBV5-1

CDR3 protein: CASSVTAGTQETQYF
CDR3 DNA: TGTGCCAGCAGCGTAACCGCGGGGACCCAAGAGACCCAGTACTTC
J gene: TRBJ2-5
D gene: .
clone size: .
V gene: TRBV9

CDR3 protein: CASSHAARAGNTIYF
CDR3 DNA: TGTGCCAGCAGCCATGCGGCCAGGGCTGGAAACACCATATATTTT
J gene: TRBJ1-3
D gene: .
clone size: .
V gene: TRBV7-2

CDR3 protein: CASSGRRVAGGPWYNEQFF
CDR3 DNA: TGTGCCAGCAGCGGCCGACGGGTAGCGGGGGGGCCATGGTACAATGAGCAGTTCTTC
J gene: TRBJ2-1
D gene: TRBD2
clone size: .
V gene: TRBV9

CDR3 protein: CASSLAGLYQPQHF
CDR3 DNA: TGTGCCAGCAGCTTAGCAGGGTTGTATCAGCCCCAGCATTTT
J gene: TRBJ1-5
D gene: .
clone size: few
V gene: TRBV7-2

CDR3 protein: CSARARGGVRTDTQYF
CDR3 DNA: TGCAGTGCTAGAGCCCGGGGGGGAGTTAGGACAGATACGCAGTATTTT
J gene: TRBJ2-3
D gene: TRBD2
clone size: many
V gene: TRBV20-1

CDR3 protein: CASSFGGADTQYF
CDR3 DNA: TGTGCCAGCAGCTTCGGGGGGGCGGATACGCAGTATTTT
J gene: TRBJ2-3
D gene: TRBD2
clone size: many
V gene: TRBV7-3

CDR3 protein: CASSTLGTQGPQHF
CDR3 DNA: TGTGCCAGTAGTACTCTTGGGACCCAAGGGCCCCAGCATTTT
J gene: TRBJ1-5
D gene: .
clone size: .
V gene: TRBV19

CDR3 protein: CASSFSSGDYGYTF
CDR3 DNA: TGCGCCAGCAGCTTTTCGTCAGGGGACTATGGCTACACCTTC
J gene: TRBJ1-2
D gene: .
clone size: .
V gene: TRBV5-1

CDR3 protein: CASSLTAATRARDTEAFF
CDR3 DNA: TGTGCCAGCAGTTTGACCGCGGCAACTAGGGCTAGGGACACTGAAGCTTTCTTT
J gene: TRBJ1-1
D gene: .
clone size: few
V gene: TRBV12-3/TRBV12-4

CDR3 protein: CASSTQGGEKLFF
CDR3 DNA: TGTGCCAGCAGCACACAGGGGGGTGAAAAACTGTTTTTT
J gene: TRBJ1-4
D gene: TRBD1
clone size: few
V gene: TRBV7-9

CDR3 protein: CASSLIEGNEQFF
CDR3 DNA: TGTGCCAGCAGCTTAATCGAGGGCAATGAGCAGTTCTTC
J gene: TRBJ2-1
D gene: .
clone size: .
V gene: TRBV7-3

CDR3 protein: CASSYGHKKGYEQYF
CDR3 DNA: TGTGCCAGCAGTTATGGACATAAGAAGGGTTACGAGCAGTACTTC
J gene: TRBJ2-7
D gene: .
clone size: few
V gene: TRBV6-5

CDR3 protein: CSALRDTDTQYF
CDR3 DNA: TGCAGTGCCCTCCGGGACACAGATACGCAGTATTTT
J gene: TRBJ2-3
D gene: .
clone size: few
V gene: TRBV20-1

CDR3 protein: CAAKSLAGALNEQFF
CDR3 DNA: TGTGCCGCTAAGTCGCTAGCGGGGGCGCTCAATGAGCAGTTCTTC
J gene: TRBJ2-1
D gene: TRBD2
clone size: few
V gene: TRBV10-3

CDR3 protein: CASRPLPGLPTETQYF
CDR3 DNA: TGTGCCAGCAGACCCCTACCGGGTCTCCCAACGGAGACCCAGTACTTC
J gene: TRBJ2-5
D gene: .
clone size: .
V gene: TRBV7-8

CDR3 protein: CASSLGGSGRAFF
CDR3 DNA: TGTGCCAGCAGCTTGGGGGGGTCCGGCCGGGCTTTCTTT
J gene: TRBJ1-1
D gene: .
clone size: many
V gene: TRBV5-4

CDR3 protein: CASSLYARPYEQYF
CDR3 DNA: TGTGCCAGCAGCTTGTACGCTAGGCCCTACGAGCAGTACTTC
J gene: TRBJ2-7
D gene: .
clone size: many
V gene: TRBV7-3

CDR3 protein: CASSLGAGGHYNEQFF
CDR3 DNA: TGTGCCAGCAGCTTAGGGGCGGGGGGACATTACAATGAGCAGTTCTTC
J gene: TRBJ2-1
D gene: TRBD2
clone size: many
V gene: TRBV7-2

CDR3 protein: CSGTGFAEAFF
CDR3 DNA: TGCAGCGGGACAGGGTTCGCTGAAGCTTTCTTT
J gene: TRBJ1-1
D gene: TRBD1
clone size: .
V gene: TRBV20-1

CDR3 protein: CASSEDRDTDTQYF
CDR3 DNA: TGTGCCAGCAGCGAGGACAGGGACACAGATACGCAGTATTTT
J gene: TRBJ2-3
D gene: TRBD1
clone size: few
V gene: TRBV9

CDR3 protein: CASSWRPNRDNSYEQYF
CDR3 DNA: TGTGCCAGCAGCTGGCGGCCAAACCGGGACAATTCCTACGAGCAGTACTTC
J gene: TRBJ2-7
D gene: .
clone size: few
V gene: TRBV7-9

CDR3 protein: CASSVGGGTEAFF
CDR3 DNA: TGTGCCAGCAGTGTTGGCGGGGGAACTGAAGCTTTCTTT
J gene: TRBJ1-1
D gene: .
clone size: few
V gene: TRBV2

CDR3 protein: CASSRLKGPAPSPLHF
CDR3 DNA: TGTGCCAGCAGCCGCTTGAAGGGGCCGGCTCCTTCACCCCTCCACTTT
J gene: TRBJ1-6
D gene: .
clone size: few
V gene: TRBV7-9

CDR3 protein: CASSAQGSSGANVLTF
CDR3 DNA: TGTGCCAGCAGTGCTCAGGGAAGCTCTGGGGCCAACGTCCTGACTTTC
J gene: TRBJ2-6
D gene: .
clone size: .
V gene: TRBV25-1

CDR3 protein: CASSRDRVTDTQYF
CDR3 DNA: TGTGCCAGCAGCCGGGACAGGGTCACAGATACGCAGTATTTT
J gene: TRBJ2-3
D gene: TRBD1
clone size: few
V gene: TRBV5-6

CDR3 protein: CASSPWDGTRRRPQHF
CDR3 DNA: TGTGCCAGCAGTCCGTGGGACGGGACAAGGAGACGGCCCCAGCATTTT
J gene: TRBJ1-5
D gene: .
clone size: .
V gene: TRBV6-2/TRBV6-3

CDR3 protein: CASSLARDSYNSPLHF
CDR3 DNA: TGTGCCAGCAGCCTCGCCAGGGACAGTTATAATTCACCCCTCCACTTT
J gene: TRBJ1-6
D gene: TRBD1
clone size: few
V gene: TRBV7-6

CDR3 protein: CASSPMGGPIATNEKLFF
CDR3 DNA: TGTGCCAGCTCACCAATGGGCGGACCAATCGCAACTAATGAAAAACTGTTTTTT
J gene: TRBJ1-4
D gene: .
clone size: .
V gene: TRBV18

CDR3 protein: CASSQDTSREKLFF
CDR3 DNA: TGTGCCAGCAGCCAGGACACATCGCGTGAAAAACTGTTTTTT
J gene: TRBJ1-4
D gene: .
clone size: many
V gene: TRBV14

CDR3 protein: CSAKGGLSMNTEAFF
CDR3 DNA: TGCAGTGCTAAGGGGGGCCTTTCCATGAACACTGAAGCTTTCTTT
J gene: TRBJ1-1
D gene: .
clone size: .
V gene: TRBV20-1

CDR3 protein: CASSLAGLAGNEQFF
CDR3 DNA: TGCGCCAGCAGCTTGGCAGGACTAGCGGGCAATGAGCAGTTCTTC
J gene: TRBJ2-1
D gene: TRBD2
clone size: .
V gene: TRBV5-1

CDR3 protein: CASSQDPSSSYEQYF
CDR3 DNA: TGCGCCAGCAGCCAAGACCCCAGTAGCTCCTACGAGCAGTACTTC
J gene: TRBJ2-7
D gene: .
clone size: many
V gene: TRBV4-3

CDR3 protein: CASSLLGYGYTF
CDR3 DNA: TGTGCCAGCAGCCTACTGGGCTATGGCTACACCTTC
J gene: TRBJ1-2
D gene: .
clone size: .
V gene: TRBV12-3/TRBV12-4

CDR3 protein: CASSVEGLPEHPGELFF
CDR3 DNA: TGTGCCAGCAGCGTAGAGGGGCTACCCGAACACCCCGGGGAGCTGTTTTTT
J gene: TRBJ2-2
D gene: .
clone size: .
V gene: TRBV9

CDR3 protein: CASSGGNKETQYF
CDR3 DNA: TGTGCCAGCAGCGGGGGGAATAAGGAGACCCAGTACTTC
J gene: TRBJ2-5
D gene: .
clone size: few
V gene: TRBV9

CDR3 protein: CASSLSDGANVLTF
CDR3 DNA: TGTGCCAGCAGCCTCAGCGATGGGGCCAACGTCCTGACTTTC
J gene: TRBJ2-6
D gene: .
clone size: few
V gene: TRBV3-1

CDR3 protein: CASSLRETQYF
CDR3 DNA: TGTGCCAGCAGCTTAAGAGAGACCCAGTACTTC
J gene: TRBJ2-5
D gene: .
clone size: many
V gene: TRBV5-4

CDR3 protein: CASSELGGGQPQHF
CDR3 DNA: TGTGCCAGCAGTGAACTCGGGGGAGGACAGCCCCAGCATTTT
J gene: TRBJ1-5
D gene: .
clone size: .
V gene: TRBV2

CDR3 protein: CSARNREGGYNEQFF
CDR3 DNA: TGCAGTGCTAGAAACAGGGAGGGGGGATACAATGAGCAGTTCTTC
J gene: TRBJ2-1
D gene: .
clone size: .
V gene: TRBV20-1

CDR3 protein: CATSDAAEETQYF
CDR3 DNA: TGTGCCACCAGTGATGCAGCGGAAGAGACCCAGTACTTC
J gene: TRBJ2-5
D gene: .
clone size: .
V gene: TRBV24-1

CDR3 protein: CASSQGSRMSTEAFF
CDR3 DNA: TGCGCCAGCAGCCAAGGGTCCAGAATGAGCACTGAAGCTTTCTTT
J gene: TRBJ1-1
D gene: .
clone size: .
V gene: TRBV4-3